The 5 T cell receptor beta chains below come from one sample, sequenced in a study of OX40 agonist ivuxolimab in advanced cancers. Data came from immunoSEQ multiplex PCR; TCRdb stores just in-frame clones and leaves some out. In the table there are tens of thousands of clones, over 75% of which are singletons. The starting material was CD4+ or CD8+ T cells sorted from blood, obtained in a trial of the OX40 agonist ivuxolimab. The receptor source for this set is an adult with an advanced solid tumor such as melanoma, head and neck, liver or kidney cancer.

This chain joins TRBV27 and TRBJ1-5; D remains unclear. In germline, CDR1 is MNHEY, CDR2 SMNVEV (reference sequence). CDR3 length: 18 amino acids. Trimming left V 0 bases short and J 2 bases short, with 17 bases between. The chain's CDR3 is CASSLSLGAPFGNQPQHF. DNA of the CDR3: TGTGCCAGCAGTTTATCGCTCGGCGCCCCATTCGGCAATCAGCCCCAGCATTTT.

This chain links TRBV7-3 with TRBJ1-1; TRBD1 aligns across 8 bases. Germline V CDR1 and CDR2: SGHTA, FQGTGA. The CDR3 has 16 residues. Unmatched junction bases numbered 16, after V lost 5 bases and J lost 8 bases. For the CDR3, the DNA is TGTGCCAGCAGCCCGTGGGACAGGTCGAAGAAGAAAGAAGCTTTCTTT. Its protein product is CASSPWDRSKKKEAFF.

This chain connects TRBV5-6 to TRBJ2-5, with 8 bases fitting TRBD1. The V segment lost 0 bases and the J segment 7 bases; nucleotides outside the gene matches: 8. This CDR3 has 15 residues. Germline CDR1 and CDR2: SGHDT and YYEEEE. CDR3 residues: CASSLETGATRTQYF. For the CDR3, the DNA is TGTGCCAGCAGCTTGGAGACAGGGGCCACTCGGACCCAGTACTTC.

This rearrangement joins TRBV10-3 to TRBJ2-3; 8 positions agree with TRBD2. The V and J ends lost 5 bases and 3 bases, in that order; junction bases with no gene match: 4. The V gene's germline CDR1 is ENHRY and CDR2 SYGVKD. The CDR3 loop spans 14 amino acids. The CDR3 DNA reads TGTGCCATCAGTCTGAGCGGGGGTACAGATACGCAGTATTTT. As protein: CAISLSGGTDTQYF.

V usage is TRBV7-3 and J usage is TRBJ2-5, with 11 bases lining up with TRBD2. Per germline, CDR1 SGHTA and CDR2 FQGTGA. Unmatched junction bases numbered 8, after V lost 4 bases and J lost 4 bases. The CDR3 consists of 16 residues. CDR3 amino acids: CASSSGLAGVAETQYF. Here the CDR3 DNA reads TGTGCCAGCAGCTCCGGACTAGCGGGCGTAGCAGAGACCCAGTACTTC.